The T cell receptor (beta chain) described here comes from a study of blood T cell repertoires in COVID-19 (dated by TCRdb to the early 2020s). Background for the entire study: Samples from collaborators originated in the United States, Italy and Spain and spanned both the acute and convalescent phases of COVID-19. The material from the prospective study consisted of cDNA or gDNA derived from T cells, B-cell-depleted T cells, or PBMCs. Subjects who had been exposed to COVID-19, were actively infected with it, or had recovered from it provided the deeply sampled blood TCRbeta repertoires that made up the dataset. A freely available public database, intended as a resource for researchers studying the immune response to SARS-CoV-2, is where the repertoires were released. The samples were drawn from two sources: the first 160 participants of the ongoing ImmuneRACE study, and 1,254 subjects contributed by 6 global collaborators. A de-identified subject ID, COVID-19 status, age in years and sex were almost always included in the sample metadata. Where HLA class I and class II types were available, the types were taken from metadata supplied by the sample provider, not from assay-based typing.

TCRbeta CDR3 regions were amplified from genomic DNA using the immunoSEQ Assay, a bias-controlled multiplex PCR. In the authors' own workflow: The number of nucleated cells in each sample was estimated by amplification of reference gene primers within the assay. To quantify the absolute abundance of each unique TCRbeta CDR3 rearrangement, sequence reads were collapsed and filtered. For each sample, productive Simpson clonality was calculated as the square root of Simpson's diversity index over productive rearrangements. TCRdb mirrors the immuneACCESS table, restricted to in-frame sequences. Some clones are absent from its copies; in checked studies, under half trace to an unresolved V gene, and the reason for the others is unknown. V, J and clone size were drawn from that table, and D and trimming were deduced from the DNA. The sample table holds roughly 81,000 clones, of which 75% to 90% were seen once. The ten largest account for approximately 12% of the sample.

The study at large found these results: The amount of clinical and demographic metadata varied by source and participant and was provided uncurated.

Taken from the germline V gene, the CDR1 and CDR2 loops are SGHRS and YFSETQ. Taken from cysteine to phenylalanine, the CDR3 has 15 residues. Of the read, only the CDR3 DNA is kept; its 45 bases are in frame from base 1. The junction shows trimming of 4 bases on V and 5 bases on J, plus 13 bases between the germline ends. Comment on this clone: This receptor's antigen is unknown. No much larger clone exists at a distance of one base, and base qualities are not known.

The collaborating institutions used their own protocols to collect whole blood in K2EDTA tubes. For TCRbeta analysis, collaborator samples were shipped as frozen whole blood, as isolated PBMCs, or as DNA extracted from either sample type. Specimen: peripheral blood. The rearrangement joined TRBV5-1 to TRBJ1-6; possibly the D gene is TRBD1, per 6 matching bases. This receptor was identified in a man between 70 and 80 years old with active or convalescent COVID-19. The CDR3 reads as follows: CASSPGPGDNSPLHF. The DNA sequence follows: TGCGCCAGCAGCCCGGGGCCAGGGGATAATTCACCCCTCCACTTT.